These 29 T cell receptor beta chains were sequenced from one sample in a study of blood T cell repertoires in COVID-19. Libraries were prepared by immunoSEQ multiplex PCR; TCRdb keeps only in-frame clonotypes and omits some of them. Counted here are about 250,000 clones, around 88% occurring once; the ten biggest clones make up 4.5% to 6.5%. Material: peripheral blood. Receptor source: a man older than 75 with acute or convalescent COVID-19.

This clone showed up just once. V and J are TRBV27 and TRBJ2-7, with D perhaps matching TRBD1 (5 bases). The CDR3 runs to 13 residues. Germline V CDR1 and CDR2: MNHEY, SMNVEV (reference sequence). V was pared by 8 bases and J by 1 base, with 12 bases between. CDR3 coding DNA: TGTGCCAGCCGAGCCCAGGGTTCCTACGAGCAGTACTTC. Its translation: CASRAQGSYEQYF.

Comments on this clone: At the DNA level, this CDR3 is encoded by other sequences in the same sample as well. The rearrangement joins TRBV29-1 to TRBJ2-2; TRBD1 matches 9 bases. The CDR3 is 14 amino acids. Unmatched junction bases numbered 1, after V lost 5 bases and J lost 0 bases. Looked up from germline, CDR1 is SQVTM and CDR2 is ANQGSEA. The CDR3 DNA is TGCAGCGTTCGGACAGGGGCGAACACCGGGGAGCTGTTTTTT. Its protein is CSVRTGANTGELFF.

The J gene is TRBJ1-5, the V gene TRBV28, with 10 bases aligning to TRBD1. The CDR3 consists of 16 residues. Germline assignment: CDR1 MDHEN and CDR2 SYDVKM. The V segment lost 7 bases and the J segment 6 bases; nucleotides outside the gene matches: 12. CDR3 DNA sequence: TGTGCCAGCACCTTACTGACAGGGGGCGCGGGTCAGCCCCAGCATTTT. Its translation: CASTLLTGGAGQPQHF.

The rearrangement joins TRBV6-5 to TRBJ1-2; 12 nucleotides match TRBD1. This CDR3 spans 15 amino acids. The germline V gene has CDR1 MNHEY and CDR2 SVGAGI. The ends lost 6 bases at V and 2 bases at J; junction bases unmatched: 4. CDR3 region: CASRSGTGGNYGYTF. CDR3 coding DNA: TGTGCCAGCAGGTCCGGGACAGGGGGCAACTATGGCTACACCTTC.

The chain joins TRBV14 to TRBJ2-3; no definite D call. CDR1 is SGHDN and CDR2 is FVKESK in the germline V gene. CDR3 size: 15 residues. Trimming stripped 6 bases from V and 2 bases from J, with 15 bases between. CDR3 nucleotides: TGTGCCAGCAGTCAGACCGGGTTTTTCACAGATACGCAGTATTTT. Encoded protein: CASSQTGFFTDTQYF.

The chain's CDR3 is CASSLWRGLMDEQFF. CDR3 DNA sequence: TGTGCCAGCAGTTTATGGAGGGGGCTTATGGATGAGCAGTTCTTC. The chain combines TRBV28 with TRBJ2-1; 7 positions agree with TRBD1. Per germline, CDR1 MDHEN and CDR2 SYDVKM. The ends lost 0 bases at V and 8 bases at J; junction bases unmatched: 7. This CDR3 spans 15 amino acids.

This rearrangement joins TRBV27 to TRBJ2-5, with TRBD1 matching over 7 bases. The V segment lost 9 bases and the J segment 1 base; nucleotides outside the gene matches: 5. This CDR3 comprises 13 residues. From germline, CDR1 is MNHEY and CDR2 SMNVEV (reference sequence). The CDR3 nucleotides are TGTGCCAGTGCACAGGGGCGCCAAGAGACCCAGTACTTC. Translated, it gives CASAQGRQETQYF.

The rearrangement joins TRBV10-3 to TRBJ2-5; D may be TRBD1 (6 bases). V lost 6 bases to trimming and J lost 0 bases, with 11 bases between them. There are 14 residues in the CDR3. From germline, CDR1 is ENHRY and CDR2 SYGVKD. The CDR3 nucleotides read TGTGCCATCAGGGGGGCCCGGAACCAAGAGACCCAGTACTTC. This gives the protein CAIRGARNQETQYF.

This chain links TRBV5-1 with TRBJ1-5; perhaps TRBD1 as D (5 bases). Trimming stripped 4 bases from V and 4 bases from J, with 12 bases between. CDR3 size: 14 residues. Looked up from germline, CDR1 is SGHRS and CDR2 is YFSETQ. In DNA, the CDR3 is TGCGCCAGCAGCGCGACCGGGGGGAATCAGCCCCAGCATTTT. Its protein is CASSATGGNQPQHF. Full variable domain (rest looked up from reference TRBV5-1 and TRBJ1-5): KAGVTQTPRYLIKTRGQQVTLSCSPISGHRSVSWYQQTPGQGLQFLFEYFSETQRNKGNFPGRFSGRQFSNSRSEMNVSTLELGDSALYLCASSATGGNQPQHFGDGTRLSIL.

This clone was seen just once. The chain recombines TRBV28 with TRBJ2-1; 9 bases map to TRBD1. This CDR3 comprises 15 residues. Per germline, CDR1 MDHEN and CDR2 SYDVKM. The J segment lost 8 bases and the V segment lost 6 bases, leaving 11 bases of the junction unmatched. The chain's CDR3 is CASSPGGQGKDEQFF. The CDR3, as DNA: TGTGCCAGCAGCCCCGGGGGACAGGGTAAAGATGAGCAGTTCTTC.

The chain is built from TRBV6-5 and TRBJ2-7; D is ambiguous. The CDR3 totals 15 residues. Per germline, CDR1 MNHEY and CDR2 SVGAGI. V lost 5 bases and J lost 0, with 14 bases in between. DNA for the CDR3: TGTGCCAGCAGTCGCTCGTGGCAGAACTCCTACGAGCAGTACTTC. It specifies CASSRSWQNSYEQYF.

The chain has TRBV7-9 and TRBJ2-2; 10 nucleotides align to TRBD2. The CDR3 is 16 residues long. The germline gives CDR1 SEHNR, CDR2 FQNEAQ (reference sequence). V trimming: 3 bases; J trimming: 5 bases; junction bases outside the gene matches: 6. In DNA form, the CDR3 reads TGTGCCAGCAGCTTCCCTAGCGGGAGAAATACCGGGGAGCTGTTTTTT. Encoded protein: CASSFPSGRNTGELFF.

The chain has TRBV19 and TRBJ2-4; 8 nucleotides agree with TRBD2. CDR1 and CDR2 (germline): LNHDA, SQIVND (reference sequence). Unmatched junction bases numbered 7, after V lost 1 base and J lost 8 bases. CDR3 length equals 15 residues. CDR3 sequence (DNA): TGTGCCAGTAGTATAGGTGACGGGAGGGGGGACATTCAGTACTTC. It is translated as CASSIGDGRGDIQYF.

The rearrangement links TRBV5-6 to TRBJ1-5; no clear D. The germline V and J ends were trimmed by 0 bases and 0 bases, with 7 bases remaining between them. From germline, CDR1 is SGHDT and CDR2 YYEEEE. This CDR3 contains 15 residues. This chain's CDR3 is CASSLAQYSNQPQHF. The DNA of the CDR3 is TGTGCCAGCAGCTTGGCCCAGTATAGCAATCAGCCCCAGCATTTT.

The gene calls are TRBV10-3 and TRBJ2-7, with D unclear. Germline CDR1 reads ENHRY; CDR2 reads SYGVKD. The CDR3 sequence is 10 residues long. Trimming removed 2 bases at V and 8 bases at J, with 4 bases between. The DNA of the CDR3 is TGTGCCATCAGTGAGGGGCAGCAGTACTTC. It specifies CAISEGQQYF.

The chain joins TRBV3-1 (or the pseudogene TRBV3-2) to TRBJ2-1; the match to TRBD2 covers 16 bases. The CDR3 is 17 residues long. The V segment lost 1 base and the J segment 7 bases; nucleotides outside the gene matches: 4. Germline-derived CDR1 and CDR2 are LGHDT and YNNKEL (reference sequence). CDR3 DNA sequence: TGTGCCAGCAGCCAAGGGACGGGACTAGCGGGAGGGAATGAGCAGTTCTTC. It translates to CASSQGTGLAGGNEQFF.

The genes are TRBV5-6 and TRBJ1-5, with 7 bases that match TRBD1. Germline loops: CDR1 SGHDT, CDR2 YYEEEE. J gave up 2 bases and V 0 bases, and 2 bases lay outside the gene matches. The CDR3 sequence is 15 residues long. The CDR3 nucleotides read TGTGCCAGCAGCTTGGACCAGGGGGGCAATCAGCCCCAGCATTTT. Translated: CASSLDQGGNQPQHF.

In regard to this clone: The sample holds other DNA sequences that translate to the same CDR3. The V gene is TRBV19, the J gene TRBJ2-2; 8 nucleotides align to TRBD1. CDR1 is LNHDA and CDR2 is SQIVND in the germline V gene (reference sequence). V lost 2 bases to trimming and J lost 4 bases; unmatched junction nucleotides: 0. The CDR3 has 14 residues. The CDR3 sequence: CASSIQGATGELFF. The CDR3 coding sequence is TGTGCCAGTAGTATACAGGGGGCCACCGGGGAGCTGTTTTTT.

V usage is TRBV14 and J usage is TRBJ2-5; 7 bases are a match to TRBD1. V shed 3 bases, J shed 7 bases, and the junction held 11 bases outside the gene matches. The germline V gene has CDR1 SGHDN and CDR2 FVKESK. This CDR3 has 15 amino acids. As DNA, the CDR3 is TGTGCCAGCAGCCACCTTACAGGGGATGGAGTGACCCAGTACTTC. Amino acids: CASSHLTGDGVTQYF. Together with reference TRBV14 and TRBJ2-5, the CDR3 gives the full variable domain: EAGVTQFPSHSVIEKGQTVTLRCDPISGHDNLYWYRRVMGKEIKFLLHFVKESKQDESGMPNNRFLAERTGGTYSTLKVQPAELEDSGVYFCASSHLTGDGVTQYFGPGTRLLVL.

The chain recombines TRBV13 with TRBJ1-2; TRBD1 matches at 10 bases. The trim removed 3 bases at V and 7 bases at J, leaving 11 bases unmatched. Germline CDR1 PRHDT, CDR2 FYEKMQ (reference sequence). The CDR3 is made up of 16 amino acids. CDR3 in amino acids: CASSLGSGTGAFGYTF. Written as DNA, the CDR3 is TGTGCCAGCAGCTTGGGCTCTGGGACAGGGGCTTTTGGCTACACCTTC.

V gene TRBV24-1 combines with J gene TRBJ1-4; TRBD1 agrees at 8 bases. This CDR3 region has 17 residues. J gave up 4 bases and V 1 base, and 7 bases lay outside the gene matches. Per the germline V gene, CDR1 is KGHDR and CDR2 is SFDVKD. The CDR3 DNA follows: TGTGCCACCAGTGATTTTCCAGGGGGCGACCTTAATGAAAAACTGTTTTTT. It encodes CATSDFPGGDLNEKLFF.

The chain uses TRBV28 and TRBJ1-5; 8 bases align to TRBD1. J gave up 4 bases and V 6 bases, and 5 bases lay outside the gene matches. There are 14 residues in the CDR3. Germline V gives CDR1 MDHEN, CDR2 SYDVKM. CDR3 nucleotide sequence: TGTGCCAGCAGGGTGACAGGGGCTAATCAGCCCCAGCATTTT. Its translation: CASRVTGANQPQHF.

This clone was recorded only once. The chain combines TRBV3-1 (or the pseudogene TRBV3-2) with TRBJ2-1; TRBD1 matches at 8 bases. Germline loops: CDR1 LGHDT, CDR2 YNNKEL (reference sequence). This CDR3 region has 12 residues. Losses at the gene ends were 4 bases for V and 9 bases for J; bases not matched to a gene: 2. The CDR3 reads CASSLTGGEQFF. The CDR3 DNA reads TGTGCCAGCAGCCTCACAGGGGGTGAGCAGTTCTTC.

This clone was detected once. The genes are TRBV5-1 and TRBJ2-5, with 9 bases that match TRBD1. Germline V gene sequence: CDR1 SGHRS, CDR2 YFSETQ. V lost 4 bases and J lost 5; bases outside the gene matches: 15. The CDR3 covers 17 residues. The DNA of the CDR3 is TGCGCCAGCAGCCCAACAGGGGGCACCGCCCTATGGGAGACCCAGTACTTC. Encoded protein: CASSPTGGTALWETQYF.

The chain carries TRBV3-1 (or the pseudogene TRBV3-2) and TRBJ2-3; 11 positions match TRBD2. The V gene end was trimmed by 6 bases and the J gene end by 6 bases; junction bases not matched to a gene: 8. This CDR3 is 15 amino acids long. Germline loops: CDR1 LGHDT, CDR2 YNNKEL (reference sequence). The CDR3 spells CASRPLAGVGDTQYF. Written as DNA, the CDR3 is TGTGCCAGCAGACCACTAGCGGGAGTCGGGGATACGCAGTATTTT.

The chain couples TRBV4-2 to TRBJ2-1, with TRBD2 identical over 12 bases. The ends lost 3 bases at V and 6 bases at J; junction bases unmatched: 3. Germline V gene lookup returns CDR1 LGHNA and CDR2 YNFKEQ. The CDR3 runs to 15 residues. CDR3 protein: CASSQPSGGANEQFF. CDR3 nucleotides: TGTGCCAGCAGCCAGCCTAGCGGGGGGGCCAATGAGCAGTTCTTC.

The chain links TRBV12-3 or TRBV12-4 to TRBJ2-2; TRBD2 might be the D (5 bases). The V gene lost 2 bases and the J gene lost 10 bases, with 11 bases spanning the gap. CDR3 length: 13 residues. CDR3 nucleotide sequence: TGTGCCAGCAGTTTATTTGAGGGTTTGGAGCTGTTTTTT. Its protein product is CASSLFEGLELFF.

The genes are TRBV15 and TRBJ1-1; a weak D match, TRBD1 (5 bases). The CDR3 has 15 amino acids. V lost 0 bases and J 4 bases, leaving 12 bases between the germline ends. From germline, CDR1 is LNHNV and CDR2 YYDKDF (reference sequence). CDR3 protein: CATSRDRGGGTEAFF. CDR3 sequence (DNA): TGTGCCACCAGCAGAGATCGTGGGGGGGGCACTGAAGCTTTCTTT. Filled out from reference TRBV15 and TRBJ1-1, the complete variable domain reads DAMVIQNPRYQVTQFGKPVTLSCSQTLNHNVMYWYQQKSSQAPKLLFHYYDKDFNNEADTPDNFQSRRPNTSFCFLDIRSPGLGDTAMYLCATSRDRGGGTEAFFGQGTRLTVV.

The chain uses TRBV6-4 and TRBJ1-2; D is possibly TRBD1 (5 bases). Germline CDR1 MRHNA, CDR2 SNTAGT. This CDR3 contains 13 residues. The ends were cut back, 6 bases at V and 7 bases at J, with 15 bases in the middle. The CDR3 sequence: CASRPSGNGGYTF. As DNA, the CDR3 is TGTGCCAGCAGACCGTCAGGGAACGGTGGCTACACCTTC.